The 26 T cell receptor beta chains in this list originate from one sample, sequenced in a study of shared clonotypes between healthy human individuals. Clones were sequenced by immunoSEQ multiplex PCR, and TCRdb holds only the in-frame ones, with some missing. The table lists roughly 500,000 clones, approximately 85% of them singletons. Sequenced sample: PBMCs. The receptors were sampled from a woman aged 40 to 50 in good health. Some clones in this sample may be carry-over from other donors' samples.

This chain links TRBV30 with TRBJ1-1; 9 nucleotides line up with TRBD1. The CDR3 length is 14 residues. With 3 bases clipped from V and 5 bases from J, the junction kept 7 bases outside the gene matches. Looked up from germline, CDR1 is GTSNPN and CDR2 is SVGIG (reference sequence). In DNA, the CDR3 is TGTGCCTGGAGCGCTGGGACAGGGAAGACTGAAGCTTTCTTT. Amino acids: CAWSAGTGKTEAFF.

The chain carries TRBV6-4 and TRBJ2-6; D gene ambiguous. The CDR3 sequence is 16 residues long. From germline, CDR1 is MRHNA and CDR2 SNTAGT. V lost 4 bases, J lost 0 bases, and 10 bases lay in between. CDR3 in DNA: TGTGCCAGCAGTGTCTCCGCTTACTCTGGGGCCAACGTCCTGACTTTC. It translates to CASSVSAYSGANVLTF.

This clone was counted between two and nine times. The chain recombines TRBV5-4 with TRBJ1-1; D is uncertain. The V gene lost 2 bases and the J gene lost 1 base, with 6 bases spanning the gap. CDR3 length: 13 amino acids. CDR1 is SGHNT and CDR2 is YYREEE in the germline V gene (reference sequence). CDR3 nucleotides: TGTGCCAGCAGCTTATTGGAGAACACTGAAGCTTTCTTT. Its translation: CASSLLENTEAFF.

The rearrangement joins TRBV21-1 to TRBJ2-7; TRBD1 was called by the table and not checked on the DNA. TRBV21-1 is termed a pseudogene. The CDR3 contains 14 residues. CDR3 nucleotides: TGTGCCAGCCTCAGGGGGGACATATACTACGAGCAGTACTTC. This encodes CASLRGDIYYEQYF.

The chain is built from TRBV7-2 and TRBJ2-2, with a weak D call TRBD2 (6 bases). CDR1 is SGHTA, CDR2 FQGNSA, per germline. Trimming left V 3 bases short and J 4 bases short, with 21 bases between. CDR3 size: 18 residues. In nucleotides, the CDR3 is TGTGCCAGCAGCTTCCGGGGGTTTATTGGAGAGAGCACCGGGGAGCTGTTTTTT. Translation gives CASSFRGFIGESTGELFF.

V gene TRBV7-9 combines with J gene TRBJ2-1; 7 bases are a match to TRBD2. This CDR3 spans 15 amino acids. In germline, CDR1 is SEHNR, CDR2 FQNEAQ (reference sequence). Trimming took 1 base from V and 8 from J; bases not matched to a gene: 8. CDR3 nucleotides: TGTGCCAGCAGCTTAGGCCTAGCGGTAACTGATGAGCAGTTCTTC. It specifies CASSLGLAVTDEQFF.

A single count supports this clone. Different DNA sequences within this sample yield the same CDR3. The CDR3 DNA reads TGTGCCAGCAGCTTAGGGGGACCCTACGAGCAGTACTTC. As protein: CASSLGGPYEQYF. The V call is TRBV7-2, the J call TRBJ2-7, with D perhaps assigned TRBD1 or TRBD2 (5 bases each). Germline values: CDR1 SGHTA, CDR2 FQGNSA. The CDR3 is 13 amino acids. V gave up 1 base and J gave up 2 bases, with 6 bases separating them.

This clone was seen repeatedly, ten times or more. The genes are TRBV2 and TRBJ1-1; weak D call: TRBD1 (6 bases). CDR1 SNHLY and CDR2 FYNNEI come from the germline V gene. Trimming stripped 10 bases from V and 2 bases from J, with 11 bases between. The CDR3 has 12 amino acids. The CDR3 spells CATRGFNTEAFF. CDR3 nucleotide sequence: TGTGCCACCAGGGGTTTTAACACTGAAGCTTTCTTT.

The chain recombines TRBV5-6 with TRBJ1-1, with 7 nucleotides matching TRBD1. CDR3 length: 15 amino acids. Germline CDR1 SGHDT, CDR2 YYEEEE. Trimming removed 0 bases from V and 6 bases from J; junction bases left unmatched: 8. In DNA form, the CDR3 reads TGTGCCAGCAGCTTGGGAGGGGGCGTTAATCCTGAAGCTTTCTTT. Its translation: CASSLGGGVNPEAFF.

This chain joins TRBV7-9 and TRBJ2-3, with TRBD2 matching over 8 bases. The V and J ends lost 0 bases and 12 bases, in that order; junction bases with no gene match: 14. The CDR3 spans 16 residues. The germline V gene encodes CDR1 SEHNR and CDR2 FQNEAQ (reference sequence). The CDR3 here is CASSLAEVAGNVKQYF. Written as DNA, the CDR3 is TGTGCCAGCAGCTTAGCCGAAGTAGCGGGAAATGTAAAACAGTATTTT.

This chain links TRBV18 with TRBJ1-3; no definite D call. The ends were cut back, 1 base at V and 4 bases at J, with 11 bases in the middle. CDR3 length equals 15 residues. Germline CDR1 and CDR2: KGHSH and LQKENI. The CDR3 DNA sequence: TGTGCCAGCTCACCACTCCGTGAAGCAGGAAACACCATATATTTT. This gives the protein CASSPLREAGNTIYF.

The chain carries TRBV6-1 and TRBJ2-7; D is unresolved. In germline, CDR1 is MNHNS, CDR2 SASEGT. This CDR3 is built from 13 residues. The V end was cut by 0 bases, the J end by 4 bases, with 7 bases between. CDR3 DNA sequence: TGTGCCAGCAGTGAAGCAGATTGGTACGAGCAGTACTTC. Protein product: CASSEADWYEQYF.

The chain recombines TRBV5-8 with TRBJ2-1; tentative D call: TRBD1 (6 bases). Germline CDR1 reads SGHTS; CDR2 reads YDEGEE. CDR3 length: 15 amino acids. CDR3: CAINTGTTLYNEQFF. CDR3 bases: TGTGCTATCAACACCGGGACAACCCTCTACAATGAGCAGTTCTTC.

This chain connects TRBV27 to TRBJ2-3; TRBD1 is a possible D gene (6 bases). From germline, CDR1 is MNHEY and CDR2 SMNVEV (reference sequence). Trimming took 4 bases from V and 6 from J, leaving 11 bases between them. This CDR3 is 13 amino acids long. The CDR3 bases are TGTGCCAGCAGTTATCAGGGGTACGATACGCAGTATTTT. It translates to CASSYQGYDTQYF.

This rearrangement joins TRBV27 to TRBJ2-3, with D perhaps TRBD1 (5 bases). CDR3 size: 12 residues. V lost 6 bases, J lost 1 base, and 5 bases lay in between. The germline V gene has CDR1 MNHEY and CDR2 SMNVEV (reference sequence). The CDR3 nucleotides read TGTGCCAGCAGGACAGGCACAGATACGCAGTATTTT. Protein: CASRTGTDTQYF.

The chain joins TRBV10-1 to TRBJ2-3; no firm D call. CDR1 is WNHNN and CDR2 is SYGVQD in the germline V gene (reference sequence). This CDR3 is 12 amino acids long. The V and J ends lost 3 bases and 4 bases respectively, with 5 bases between them. The CDR3 DNA is TGCGCCAGCAGTGATAACGCAGATACGCAGTATTTT. Residues: CASSDNADTQYF.

J is TRBJ2-1 and V is TRBV27, with 7 nucleotides matching TRBD1. The length of the CDR3 is 16 residues. V dropped 4 bases and J dropped 3; count of bases not matched to a gene: 9. CDR1 MNHEY and CDR2 SMNVEV come from the germline V gene (reference sequence). The CDR3 DNA reads TGTGCCAGCAGTTATAGGACAGGCTTTAGCTACAATGAGCAGTTCTTC. This encodes CASSYRTGFSYNEQFF.

This clone has a single count. V is TRBV7-2 and J is TRBJ2-7; the match to TRBD2 covers 10 bases. Per the germline V gene, CDR1 is SGHTA and CDR2 is FQGNSA. The CDR3 totals 14 residues. Trimming cost V 4 bases and J 7 bases; bases outside gene matches: 7. As DNA, the CDR3 is TGTGCCAGCAGCTCAACTAGCGGGGTCTGGGAGCAGTACTTC. It specifies CASSSTSGVWEQYF. The variable domain in full, completed from reference TRBV7-2 and TRBJ2-7, reads GAGVSQSPSNKVTEKGKDVELRCDPISGHTALYWYRQSLGQGLEFLIYFQGNSAPDKSGLPSDRFSAERTGGSVSTLTIQRTQQEDSAVYLCASSSTSGVWEQYFGPGTRLTVT.

The chain has TRBV7-2 and TRBJ1-1, with D perhaps TRBD1 (5 bases). The CDR3 loop spans 13 amino acids. Germline V gene data show CDR1 as SGHTA and CDR2 as FQGNSA. V lost 8 bases and J lost 1, with 11 bases in between. CDR3 sequence (DNA): TGTGCCAGCGGCCCAGGGTGGAACACTGAAGCTTTCTTT. It yields the protein CASGPGWNTEAFF.

This chain connects TRBV28 to TRBJ1-2, with 9 bases that match TRBD1. This CDR3 contains 13 residues. Germline lookup yields CDR1 MDHEN and CDR2 SYDVKM. The ends lost 7 bases at V and 6 bases at J; junction bases unmatched: 6. The CDR3 bases are TGTGCCAGCAAAAAGGGGGACAGGGATGGCTACACCTTC. This codes for CASKKGDRDGYTF.

This clone was counted once. The chain is built from TRBV4-1 and TRBJ2-1; TRBD2 aligns across 10 bases. The CDR3 has 15 residues. The ends lost 6 bases at V and 4 bases at J; junction bases unmatched: 6. Germline CDR1 reads MGHRA; CDR2 reads YSYEKL. The CDR3 loop is CASRHRLAGYNEQFF. The CDR3 DNA is TGCGCCAGCAGACACAGACTAGCGGGTTACAATGAGCAGTTCTTC.

The rearrangement links TRBV7-9 to TRBJ2-1; D may be TRBD1 or TRBD2 (5 bases each). Germline V lookup: CDR1 SEHNR, CDR2 FQNEAQ (reference sequence). There are 13 residues in the CDR3. V shed 3 bases and J shed 4 bases, with 7 bases lying between them. Here the CDR3 DNA reads TGTGCCAGCAGCTTGGGGGATTACAATGAGCAGTTCTTC. Amino acids: CASSLGDYNEQFF.

V gene TRBV27 combines with J gene TRBJ2-5, with unresolved D. The CDR3 is made up of 12 amino acids. Germline lookup yields CDR1 MNHEY and CDR2 SMNVEV (reference sequence). Trimming pared 5 bases from V and 11 bases from J, leaving 15 bases between. CDR3 sequence reads: CASSEHLGEQYF. CDR3 nucleotides: TGTGCCAGCAGTGAACACCTTGGAGAGCAGTACTTC.

A few counts support this clone. The J gene is TRBJ1-6, the V gene TRBV4-2; D is possibly TRBD1 (5 bases). CDR1 is LGHNA, CDR2 YNFKEQ, per germline. This CDR3 has 17 residues. V was cut by 0 bases and J by 14 bases, with 23 bases left in between. CDR3: CASSQEAASQGNTALHF. The CDR3 nucleotides read TGTGCCAGCAGCCAAGAAGCCGCGTCCCAGGGAAATACGGCCCTCCACTTT.

The chain links TRBV5-6 to TRBJ2-3; 10 nucleotides align to TRBD2. The CDR3 consists of 16 residues. Germline CDR1 and CDR2: SGHDT and YYEEEE. J gave up 0 bases and V 3 bases, and 4 bases lay outside the gene matches. CDR3 sequence: CASSWGLASSTDTQYF. As DNA, the CDR3 is TGTGCCAGCAGCTGGGGACTAGCGTCTAGCACAGATACGCAGTATTTT.

The chain couples TRBV7-9 to TRBJ2-4, with 8 bases aligning to TRBD2. Germline CDR1 and CDR2: SEHNR and FQNEAQ (reference sequence). The CDR3 spans 18 residues. The V gene end was trimmed by 5 bases and the J gene end by 0 bases; junction bases not matched to a gene: 12. This CDR3 is CASSNAFRTSRAKNIQYF. CDR3 bases: TGTGCCAGCAGCAACGCCTTTCGGACTAGCCGAGCCAAAAACATTCAGTACTTC.